The present entry profiles one TCR beta chain with its context. The antigen remains undetermined. The PCR made use of 60 Vbeta and 13 Jbeta primers. TCRdb's table, derived via immunoSEQ multiplex PCR, lists solely in-frame clones and lacks some. The repertoire holds approximately 150,000 clones, with around 79% as singletons. Trimming cost V 4 bases and J 2 bases, with 9 bases left between them. The germline CDR1 and CDR2 sequences are PRHDT and FYEKMQ (reference sequence). The CDR3 loop spans 15 amino acids. The data derive from a study of cytomegalovirus exposure and HLA in healthy donors. The study, taken as a whole, reports: Being productive about 87% or about 30% of the time was typical of most TCR beta V segments in an earlier analysis. A later analysis found TCR association rates differed by HLA locus, highest for DRB1 and lowest for HLA-C.

Donors consisted of healthy bone marrow donors. For this donor, CMV serostatus was not recorded. This receptor was identified in a human donor in good health. The sample taken for sequencing was PBMCs. The rearrangement uses TRBV13 and TRBJ2-6; D is undetermined. CDR3 DNA sequence: TGTGCCAGCAGCTCGTACATGACTGGGGCCAACGTCCTGACTTTC. Its protein product is CASSSYMTGANVLTF.